The 5 T cell receptor beta chains presented below share a single source sample, sequenced in a study of beta chain features in type 1 diabetes. Study observations and caveats: TCRB CDR3s from Type 1 diabetes patients were moderately but significantly shorter in all four CD4+ subsets.

The entirety of the isolated RNA underwent reverse transcription, so expressed TCRB transcripts were sequenced. TCRdb's copy holds only in-frame clones and misses some; the assay was immunoSEQ multiplex PCR. The sample lists 300,000 or so clones; roughly an eighth were seen once. The antigens for these receptors are not known. Input material: naive CD4+ T cells from blood. Receptor source: a man aged 30 to 39 with type 1 diabetes.

The chain combines TRBV28 with TRBJ2-1; tentative D call: TRBD1 (5 bases). This CDR3 has 15 amino acids. The germline CDR1 and CDR2 sequences are MDHEN and SYDVKM. With 7 bases removed from V and 3 bases from J, the gap between germline ends came to 16 bases. In DNA form, the CDR3 reads TGTGCCAGCAACAGCGCAGGGATAGACTACAATGAGCAGTTCTTC. Its translation is CASNSAGIDYNEQFF.

The rearrangement uses TRBV11-2 and TRBJ2-1; TRBD1 is a possible D gene (6 bases). V was shortened by 11 bases and J by 9 bases, with 20 bases between the two germline ends. This CDR3 comprises 13 residues. Germline CDR1 is SGHAT and CDR2 is FQNNGV. The CDR3 reads CAVQGVLRGEQFF. The CDR3, as DNA: TGTGCCGTACAGGGAGTTTTAAGGGGTGAGCAGTTCTTC.

The chain carries TRBV5-1 and TRBJ2-7; D is undetermined. Germline loops: CDR1 SGHRS, CDR2 YFSETQ. This CDR3 region has 15 residues. Trimming removed 4 bases from V and 2 bases from J, with 16 bases in between. The CDR3 coding sequence is TGCGCCAGCAGCCCCAACCCTACAGTCCCCTACGAGCAGTACTTC. Encoded protein: CASSPNPTVPYEQYF.

This sequence joins TRBV4-3 and TRBJ1-1; weak D call: TRBD1 (5 bases). The CDR3 has 14 amino acids. The germline CDR1 and CDR2 sequences are LGHNA and YSLEER. Trimming shortened V by 1 base and J by 10 bases, and 16 bases separated the two germline ends. In DNA form, the CDR3 reads TGCGCCAGCAGCCAAGGGGGCGCGACGGGCCGAGCTTTCTTT. It specifies CASSQGGATGRAFF.

V is TRBV5-1 and J is TRBJ2-5, with a weak D call TRBD2 (5 bases). Germline CDR1 reads SGHRS; CDR2 reads YFSETQ. The CDR3 has 15 amino acids. Trimming stripped 4 bases from V and 5 bases from J, with 18 bases between. The CDR3 sequence is CASSQQTTGEETQYF. CDR3 coding DNA: TGCGCCAGCAGCCAGCAAACTACCGGGGAGGAGACCCAGTACTTC.